Described below is a single TCR beta chain sequence and its context. This specimen comes from a study of Graves' ophthalmopathy and Graves' hyperthyroidism. The CDR3 loop spans 14 amino acids. After removal of 6 bases from V and 3 bases from J, the junction contained 8 bases not matched to a gene. Germline CDR1 MNHEY, CDR2 SVGEGT. Hyperthyroidism in these 18- to 65-year-old patients was newly diagnosed, lasting under 2 months. The study amplified TCR beta CDR3 regions using RNA transcripts. The first-round RT-PCR employed HTBI primers together with the Qiagen OneStep RT-PCR kit. A multiplex PCR was then performed as the second round. TCRdb analysed the multiplex PCR reads with MiXCR anew, one entry per CDR3 protein. There are some 1.1 million distinct CDR3 sequences in the sample; less than 45% occur only once, and 11% lies in the top ten.

This TCR derives from an adult man with Graves' hyperthyroidism. Sequences were obtained from peripheral blood or thyroid tissue (not recorded which). The genes are TRBV6-2 or TRBV6-3 and TRBJ2-7, with 7 bases that match TRBD1. This CDR3 is CASSEAGGYYEQYF. The CDR3 region has the DNA TGTGCCAGCAGCGAAGCAGGGGGATACTACGAGCAGTACTTC.